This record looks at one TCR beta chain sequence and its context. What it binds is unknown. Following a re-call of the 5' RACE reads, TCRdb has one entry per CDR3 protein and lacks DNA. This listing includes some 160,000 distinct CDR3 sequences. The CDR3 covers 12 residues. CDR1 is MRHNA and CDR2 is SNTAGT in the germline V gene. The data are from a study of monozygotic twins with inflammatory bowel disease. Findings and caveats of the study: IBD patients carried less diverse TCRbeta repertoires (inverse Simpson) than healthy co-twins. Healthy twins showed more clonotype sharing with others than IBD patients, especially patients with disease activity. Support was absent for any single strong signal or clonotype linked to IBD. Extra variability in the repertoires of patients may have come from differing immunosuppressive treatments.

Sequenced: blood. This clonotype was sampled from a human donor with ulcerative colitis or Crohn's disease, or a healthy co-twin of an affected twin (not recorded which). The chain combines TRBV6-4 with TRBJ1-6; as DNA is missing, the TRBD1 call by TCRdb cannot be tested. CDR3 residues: CASSDSPGTLHF.